This section outlines one T cell receptor beta chain sequence together with its context. The CDR3 is 17 residues long. Unmatched junction bases numbered 10, after V lost 5 bases and J lost 7 bases. Germline lookup yields CDR1 SGHTA and CDR2 FQGNSA. Data came from immunoSEQ multiplex PCR; TCRdb stores just in-frame clones and leaves some out. This sample yields roughly 260,000 clones, of which about 91% are seen a single time; 2% to 3% belongs to the top ten. This entry belongs to a study of blood T cell repertoires in COVID-19. Sequencing input: peripheral blood. This TCR was sampled from a person aged 18 to 30 with COVID-19, enrolled during active disease. The chain is built from TRBV7-2 and TRBJ2-1; TRBD2 aligns across 14 bases. The CDR3 sequence: CASSDPRGLAGVNEQFF. In DNA, the CDR3 is TGTGCCAGCAGCGACCCTAGGGGACTAGCGGGAGTTAATGAGCAGTTCTTC.